The text below deals with one TCR beta chain. The data stem from a study of cytomegalovirus exposure and HLA in healthy donors. Trimming took 1 base from V and 8 from J; bases not matched to a gene: 3. The germline CDR1 and CDR2 sequences are SGHAT and FQDESV (reference sequence). CDR3 length: 15 residues. This PCR relied on a set of 60 Vbeta primers and 13 Jbeta primers. Sequencing used immunoSEQ multiplex PCR; TCRdb keeps in-frame clones, though not all of them. This sample contains tens of thousands of clones. The source material was PBMCs. The source is a woman aged 25-40 years in good health and CMV-seropositive. The chain recombines TRBV11-1 with TRBJ2-1; 12 bases agree with TRBD2. The CDR3 DNA reads as TGTGCCAGCAGCTTAGAGACTAGCGGGGGAGATGAGCAGTTCTTC. Translation gives CASSLETSGGDEQFF.